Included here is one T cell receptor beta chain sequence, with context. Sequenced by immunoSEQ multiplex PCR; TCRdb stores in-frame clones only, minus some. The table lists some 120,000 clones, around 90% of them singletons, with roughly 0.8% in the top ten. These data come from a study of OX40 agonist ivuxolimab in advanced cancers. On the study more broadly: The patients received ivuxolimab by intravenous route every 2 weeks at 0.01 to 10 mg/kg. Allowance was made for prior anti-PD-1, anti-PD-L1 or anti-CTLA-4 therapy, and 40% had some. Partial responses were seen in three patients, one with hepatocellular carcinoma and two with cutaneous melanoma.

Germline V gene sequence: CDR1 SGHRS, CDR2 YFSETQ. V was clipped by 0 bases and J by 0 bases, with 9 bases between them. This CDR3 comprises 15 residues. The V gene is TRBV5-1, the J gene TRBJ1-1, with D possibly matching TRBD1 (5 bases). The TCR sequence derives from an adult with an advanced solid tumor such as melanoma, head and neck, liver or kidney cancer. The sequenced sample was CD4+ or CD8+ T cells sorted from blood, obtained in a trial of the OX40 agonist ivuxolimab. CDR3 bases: TGCGCCAGCAGCTTGGTCCAGGGATTGAACACTGAAGCTTTCTTT. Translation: CASSLVQGLNTEAFF.